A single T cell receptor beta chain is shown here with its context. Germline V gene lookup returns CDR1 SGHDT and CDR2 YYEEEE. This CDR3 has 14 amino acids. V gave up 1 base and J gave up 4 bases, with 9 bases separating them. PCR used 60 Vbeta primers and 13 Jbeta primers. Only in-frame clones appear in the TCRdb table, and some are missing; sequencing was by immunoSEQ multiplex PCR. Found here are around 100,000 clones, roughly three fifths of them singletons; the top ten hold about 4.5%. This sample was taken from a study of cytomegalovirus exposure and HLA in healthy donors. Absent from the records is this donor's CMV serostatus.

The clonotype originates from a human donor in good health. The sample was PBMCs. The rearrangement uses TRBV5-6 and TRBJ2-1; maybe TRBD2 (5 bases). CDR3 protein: CASSLSLAYNEQFF. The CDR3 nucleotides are TGTGCCAGCAGCTTGTCGCTAGCTTACAATGAGCAGTTCTTC. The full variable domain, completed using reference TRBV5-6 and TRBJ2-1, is DAGVTQSPTHLIKTRGQQVTLRCSPKSGHDTVSWYQQALGQGPQFIFQYYEEEERQRGNFPDRFSGHQFPNYSSELNVNALLLGDSALYLCASSLSLAYNEQFFGPGTRLTVL.